A selection of T cell receptor beta chains follows, all from one sample in a study of technical replicates of blood from several donors. Method: immunoSEQ multiplex PCR; TCRdb's copy keeps in-frame clones and lacks some. This sample has 85,000 to 100,000 clones, with approximately 90% found just once. Sequenced input: T cells isolated from PBMCs. The receptors come from a human donor in good health. Both conserved end residues are part of each CDR3. Fields, in order: D gene, V gene, clone size, J gene, CDR3 DNA, CDR3 protein. A D gene is named only where the DNA matches it firmly. Clone size is not always given. Where it is, it says once, few, many or a class for expanded clones.

NA	TRBV5-4	NA	TRBJ1-3	TGTGCCAGCAGCTTGGAACTAGGCTCTGGAAACACCATATATTTT	CASSLELGSGNTIYF
TRBD2	TRBV5-1	NA	TRBJ2-1	TGCGCCAGCAGCCGATGGGCGGGACTAGCGGATGAGCAGTTCTTC	CASSRWAGLADEQFF
TRBD2	TRBV11-3	NA	TRBJ2-7	TGTGCCAGCAGCTTAGCTACGGGACTAGCGGCCTACGAGCAGTACTTC	CASSLATGLAAYEQYF
TRBD1	TRBV5-1	NA	TRBJ2-7	TGCGCCAGCAGCGGTGACAGGGGTATACCCTACGAGCAGTACTTC	CASSGDRGIPYEQYF
TRBD2	TRBV4-1	NA	TRBJ2-7	TGCGCCAGCAGCCAAGTGTCGCCTAGCGGGAGAAGCTCTCCCTACGAGCAGTACTTC	CASSQVSPSGRSSPYEQYF
TRBD1	TRBV19	NA	TRBJ1-1	TGTGCCAGTAGCCCGACAGGGTTTGAAGCTTTCTTT	CASSPTGFEAFF
TRBD2	TRBV6-8	NA	TRBJ2-7	TGTGCCAGCAGTTCACTAGCGGTCTATTGGTACGAGCAGTACTTC	CASSSLAVYWYEQYF
NA	TRBV6-1	NA	TRBJ1-1	TGTGCCAGCAGATGGGTACAGAGCACTGAAGCTTTCTTT	CASRWVQSTEAFF
NA	TRBV10-2	NA	TRBJ2-1	TGCGCCAGCAGAACAGGGAGCAATGAGCAGTTCTTC	CASRTGSNEQFF
TRBD2	TRBV7-6	NA	TRBJ2-1	TGTGCCAGCAGCACTTTAGCGGGAGGCTCCTACAATGAGCAGTTCTTC	CASSTLAGGSYNEQFF
TRBD2	TRBV28	NA	TRBJ2-3	TGTGCCAGCAGTTTAGTAGCGGGAGTTCATACGCAGTATTTT	CASSLVAGVHTQYF
TRBD2	TRBV19	few	TRBJ2-2	TGTGCCAGTAGTATCCCCTCGGGAGGCGGGACGAACACCGGGGAGCTGTTTTTT	CASSIPSGGGTNTGELFF
NA	TRBV2	NA	TRBJ1-3	TGTGCCAGCAGTGCCGGACATCCTGGCTCTGGAAACACCATATATTTT	CASSAGHPGSGNTIYF
TRBD1	TRBV5-1	NA	TRBJ1-4	TGCGCCAGCAGCCACAGGGGGCTAGAGGAAAAACTGTTTTTT	CASSHRGLEEKLFF
TRBD1	TRBV11-2	NA	TRBJ2-1	TGTGCCAGCAGCTTACGACCTGGACAGGGTATCAATGAGCAGTTCTTC	CASSLRPGQGINEQFF
TRBD2	TRBV5-4	NA	TRBJ2-5	TGTGCCAGCAGCTTCAGCGGGAGGCGCGACGAGACCCAGTACTTC	CASSFSGRRDETQYF
NA	TRBV18	once	TRBJ2-7	TGTGCCAGCTCCGAAGCGGTGGACGGAGCCTACGAGCAGTACTTC	CASSEAVDGAYEQYF
NA	TRBV29-1	few	TRBJ1-1	TGCAGCGTTCCTACCGTGGGGGAGGAGAACACTGAAGCTTTCTTT	CSVPTVGEENTEAFF
TRBD2	TRBV5-1	NA	TRBJ2-1	TGCGCCAGCAGCTTGGAAGTGGGACTAGTCAATGAGCAGTTCTTC	CASSLEVGLVNEQFF
NA	TRBV19	NA	TRBJ1-2	TGTGCCAGTAGTACCCGGACAGTATTGCAGGGCTACACCTTC	CASSTRTVLQGYTF
NA	TRBV7-9	once	TRBJ2-5	TGTGCCAGCAGCTCTCAAATGGCAGAGACCCAGTACTTC	CASSSQMAETQYF
TRBD1	TRBV13	NA	TRBJ1-1	TGTGCCAGCACCAACCGAGACAGGGGGCAAACTGAAGCTTTCTTT	CASTNRDRGQTEAFF
NA	TRBV6-1	NA	TRBJ1-6	TGTGCCTGCCTAGGAGGATCCTATAATTCACCCCTCCACTTT	CACLGGSYNSPLHF
NA	TRBV4-1	NA	TRBJ1-5	TGCGCCAGCAGCCGCCGACTGGAGGGAAATCAGCCCCAGCATTTT	CASSRRLEGNQPQHF
TRBD1	TRBV6-1	NA	TRBJ1-1	TGTGCCAGCAAGTTCGGACAGGAGCCCACTGAAGCTTTCTTT	CASKFGQEPTEAFF
TRBD2	TRBV9	NA	TRBJ2-1	TGTGCCAGCAGCGTAGAGGGACTAGCGTACAATGAGCAGTTCTTC	CASSVEGLAYNEQFF
TRBD2	TRBV7-9	NA	TRBJ2-5	TGTGCCAGCAGTTGGGCGGCAGGGCGGGAGGGAACCCAGTACTTC	CASSWAAGREGTQYF
TRBD2	TRBV7-9	NA	TRBJ2-7	TGTGCCAGCAGCTCCCCTGTGGAAGCGGGAGGGCAATGCTTC	CASSSPVEAGGQCF
TRBD1	TRBV27	NA	TRBJ2-5	TGTGCCAGCAGTCCCGACAGGGTCGGCCAAGAGACCCAGTACTTC	CASSPDRVGQETQYF
TRBD1	TRBV27	NA	TRBJ1-4	TGTGCCAGCAGTCTCCGGGACAGATTTAATGAAAAACTGTTTTTT	CASSLRDRFNEKLFF
NA	TRBV6-4	once	TRBJ2-1	TGTGCCAGCAGCACGACAGGTGCCCCCGATGAGCAGTTCTTC	CASSTTGAPDEQFF
NA	TRBV30	NA	TRBJ1-2	TGTGCCTGGAGTGTACCTAGCTATGGCTACACCTTC	CAWSVPSYGYTF